This T cell receptor (beta chain) was found in a study of cytomegalovirus exposure and HLA in healthy donors. Findings and limits, study-wide: Owing to their indistinguishability, certain V segments, notably TRBV6-2 and TRBV6-3, were excluded. Despite most TCR sequences being rare, some public TCRs occurred in many donors. Researchers reported in a later analysis that common viral pathogens appeared linked to several top clusters.

The PCR made use of 60 Vbeta and 13 Jbeta primers. TCRdb's copy holds only in-frame clones and misses some; the assay was immunoSEQ multiplex PCR. The sample holds 100,000 to 150,000 clones; around 76% are singletons and the top ten take approximately 1.7%. Worth noting for this clone: Antigen: not known.

CDR1 SGHRS and CDR2 YFSETQ come from the germline V gene. The V gene lost 1 base and the J gene lost 3 bases, with 9 bases spanning the gap. The CDR3 extends over 14 amino acids. The sequence was obtained from a woman in her 50s in good health and CMV-seronegative. The sequencing sample was made of PBMCs. The J gene is TRBJ2-3, the V gene TRBV5-1; no reliable D call. In DNA, the CDR3 is TGCGCCAGCAGCTTGAGCGCGAGGACAGATACGCAGTATTTT. Translated: CASSLSARTDTQYF.